Described below is a single TCR beta chain sequence and its context. The antigen remains undetermined. This sample was taken from a study of monozygotic twins with inflammatory bowel disease. General study results and limits: Among IBD patients, TCRbeta diversity (inverse Simpson) was lower than in healthy co-twins. Patient repertoires may have gained variability from differing immunosuppressive treatments. The analysis yielded no support for one strong signal or clonotype associated with IBD.

Germline CDR1 SQVTM, CDR2 ANQGSEA. The CDR3 totals 12 residues. Two nested PCRs, of roughly 15 and 9 cycles, processed TCRalpha and TCRbeta cDNA. TCRdb re-called the 5' RACE reads and shows each CDR3 protein once, DNA omitted. The sample totals around 400,000 distinct CDR3 sequences. This clonotype was obtained from a human donor with ulcerative colitis or Crohn's disease, or a healthy co-twin of an affected twin (not recorded which). The sample consisted of blood. The V and J genes are TRBV29-1 and TRBJ2-5. This chain's CDR3 is CSVGIGQETQYF.